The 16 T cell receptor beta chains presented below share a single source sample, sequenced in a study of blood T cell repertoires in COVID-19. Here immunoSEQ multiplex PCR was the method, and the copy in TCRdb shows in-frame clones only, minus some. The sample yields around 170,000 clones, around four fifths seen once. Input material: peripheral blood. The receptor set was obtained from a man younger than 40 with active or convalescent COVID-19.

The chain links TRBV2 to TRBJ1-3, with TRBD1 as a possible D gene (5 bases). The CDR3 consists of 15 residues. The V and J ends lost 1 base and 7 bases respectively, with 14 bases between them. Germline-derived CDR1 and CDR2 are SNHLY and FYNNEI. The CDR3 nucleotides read TGTGCCAGCAGTGAAGAGCCTCCCCGGGGGAACACCATATATTTT. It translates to CASSEEPPRGNTIYF.

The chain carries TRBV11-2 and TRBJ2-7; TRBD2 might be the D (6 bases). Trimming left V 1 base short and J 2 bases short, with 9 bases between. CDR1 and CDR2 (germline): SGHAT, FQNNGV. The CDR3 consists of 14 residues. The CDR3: CASSLASAPYEQYF. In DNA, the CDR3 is TGTGCCAGCAGCTTAGCTAGCGCTCCCTACGAGCAGTACTTC. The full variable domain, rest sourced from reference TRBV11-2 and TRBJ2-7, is EAGVAQSPRYKIIEKRQSVAFWCNPISGHATLYWYQQILGQGPKLLIQFQNNGVVDDSQLPKDRFSAERLKGVDSTLKIQPAKLEDSAVYLCASSLASAPYEQYFGPGTRLTVT.

CDR3: CASSWGPSGGNNEQFF. The CDR3 nucleotides read TGTGCCAGCAGCTGGGGGCCTAGCGGGGGAAACAATGAGCAGTTCTTC. The V gene is TRBV7-3, the J gene TRBJ2-1; 10 positions agree with TRBD2. The germline CDR1 and CDR2 sequences are SGHTA and FQGTGA. V shed 4 bases, J shed 5 bases, and the junction held 8 bases outside the gene matches. The CDR3 has 16 residues.

CDR3 region: CASSPTGASLGNTIYF. CDR3 nucleotide sequence: TGCGCCAGCAGTCCCACAGGGGCCTCGTTGGGAAACACCATATATTTT. J is TRBJ1-3 and V is TRBV5-1, with 7 bases identical to TRBD1. The CDR3 totals 16 residues. The junction had 12 bases not matched to a gene; V was cut back by 5 bases and J by 4 bases. Germline CDR1 is SGHRS and CDR2 is YFSETQ.

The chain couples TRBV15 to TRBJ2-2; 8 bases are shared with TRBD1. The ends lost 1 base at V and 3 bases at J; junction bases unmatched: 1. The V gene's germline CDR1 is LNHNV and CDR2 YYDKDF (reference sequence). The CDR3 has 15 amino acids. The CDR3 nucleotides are TGTGCCACCAGCAGAGTGGACAGGGACACCGGGGAGCTGTTTTTT. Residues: CATSRVDRDTGELFF.

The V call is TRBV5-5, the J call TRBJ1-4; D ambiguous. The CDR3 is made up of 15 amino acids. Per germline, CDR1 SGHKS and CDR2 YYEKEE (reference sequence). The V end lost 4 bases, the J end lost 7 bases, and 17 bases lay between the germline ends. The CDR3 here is CASSPVFSVFEKLFF. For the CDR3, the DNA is TGTGCCAGCAGCCCCGTATTTTCCGTGTTTGAAAAACTGTTTTTT.

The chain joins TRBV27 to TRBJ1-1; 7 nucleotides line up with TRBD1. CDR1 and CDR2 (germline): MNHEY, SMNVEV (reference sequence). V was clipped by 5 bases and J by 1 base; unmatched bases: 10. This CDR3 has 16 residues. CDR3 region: CASSPAGTAGNTEAFF. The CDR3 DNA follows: TGTGCCAGCAGTCCGGCCGGGACAGCCGGGAACACTGAAGCTTTCTTT.

The CDR3 here is CASSLGTSGRGNEQFF. CDR3 coding DNA: TGTGCCAGCAGCTTGGGGACTAGCGGGAGAGGTAATGAGCAGTTCTTC. The genes are TRBV5-8 and TRBJ2-1; 13 nucleotides match TRBD2. Per the germline V gene, CDR1 is SGHTS and CDR2 is YDEGEE. Trimming removed 0 bases from V and 7 bases from J; junction bases left unmatched: 4. The CDR3 loop spans 16 amino acids. Full variable domain (rest looked up from reference TRBV5-8 and TRBJ2-1): EAGVTQSPTHLIKTRGQQATLRCSPISGHTSVYWYQQALGLGLQFLLWYDEGEERNRGNFPPRFSGRQFPNYSSELNVNALELEDSALYLCASSLGTSGRGNEQFFGPGTRLTVL.

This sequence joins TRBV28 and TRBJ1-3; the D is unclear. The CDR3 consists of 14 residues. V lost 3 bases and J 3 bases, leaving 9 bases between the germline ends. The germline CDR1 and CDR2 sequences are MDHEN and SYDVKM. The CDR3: CASSLPGGGNTIYF. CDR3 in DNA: TGTGCCAGCAGTTTGCCGGGAGGTGGAAACACCATATATTTT.

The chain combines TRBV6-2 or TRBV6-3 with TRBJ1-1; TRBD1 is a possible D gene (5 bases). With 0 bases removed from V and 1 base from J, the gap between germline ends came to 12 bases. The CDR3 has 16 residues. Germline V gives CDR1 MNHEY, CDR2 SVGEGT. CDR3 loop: CASSYSPGTSNTEAFF. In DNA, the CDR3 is TGTGCCAGCAGTTACTCGCCGGGGACTTCGAACACTGAAGCTTTCTTT.

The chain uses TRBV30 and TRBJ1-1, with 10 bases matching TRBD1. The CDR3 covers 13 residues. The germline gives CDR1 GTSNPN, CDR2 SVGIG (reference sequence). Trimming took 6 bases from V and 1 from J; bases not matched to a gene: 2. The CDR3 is CACRQGANTEAFF. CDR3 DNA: TGTGCCTGCAGACAGGGGGCGAACACTGAAGCTTTCTTT.

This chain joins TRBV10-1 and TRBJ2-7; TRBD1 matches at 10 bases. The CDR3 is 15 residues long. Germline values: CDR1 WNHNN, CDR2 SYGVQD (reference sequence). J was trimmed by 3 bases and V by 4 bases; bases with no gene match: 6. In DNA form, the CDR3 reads TGCGCCAGCAGTGGGTGGACAGGGGGATACTACGAGCAGTACGTC. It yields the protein CASSGWTGGYYEQYV.

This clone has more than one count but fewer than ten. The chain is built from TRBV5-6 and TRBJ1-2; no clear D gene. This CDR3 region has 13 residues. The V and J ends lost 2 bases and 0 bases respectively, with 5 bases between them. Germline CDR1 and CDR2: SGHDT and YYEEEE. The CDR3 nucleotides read TGTGCCAGCAGCTTAACTGCTAACTATGGCTACACCTTC. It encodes CASSLTANYGYTF.

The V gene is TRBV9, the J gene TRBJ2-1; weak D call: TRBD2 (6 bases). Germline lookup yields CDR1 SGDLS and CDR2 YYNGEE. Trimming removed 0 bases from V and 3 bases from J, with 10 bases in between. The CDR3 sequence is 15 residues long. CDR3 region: CASSVGGADYNEQFF. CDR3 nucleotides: TGTGCCAGCAGCGTAGGCGGGGCCGACTACAATGAGCAGTTCTTC.

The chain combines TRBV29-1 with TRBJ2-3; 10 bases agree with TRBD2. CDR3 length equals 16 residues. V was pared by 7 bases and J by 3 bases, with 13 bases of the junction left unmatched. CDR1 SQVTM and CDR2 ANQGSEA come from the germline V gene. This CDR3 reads CSAGTASGGRTDTQYF. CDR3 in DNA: TGCAGCGCCGGGACGGCTAGCGGGGGACGAACAGATACGCAGTATTTT.

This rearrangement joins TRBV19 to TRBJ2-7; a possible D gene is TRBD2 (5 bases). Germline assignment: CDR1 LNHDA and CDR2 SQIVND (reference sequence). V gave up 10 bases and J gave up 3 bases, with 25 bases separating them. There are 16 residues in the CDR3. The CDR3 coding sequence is TGTGCCACTCTAGGCCCCGGTAGCGCCCCGGGCTACGAGCAGTACTTC. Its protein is CATLGPGSAPGYEQYF. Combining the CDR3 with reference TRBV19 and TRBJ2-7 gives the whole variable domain DGGITQSPKYLFRKEGQNVTLSCEQNLNHDAMYWYRQDPGQGLRLIYYSQIVNDFQKGDIAEGYSVSREKKESFPLTVTSAQKNPTAFYLCATLGPGSAPGYEQYFGPGTRLTVT.